Listed below are T cell receptor beta chains from one sample, sequenced in a study of PD-1 blockade in classical Hodgkin lymphoma. Only in-frame clones appear in the TCRdb table, and some are missing; sequencing was by immunoSEQ multiplex PCR. The sample lists under 60,000 clones, about two thirds occurring once. The material sequenced was peripheral blood mononuclear cells (PBMCs), taken before the second cycle of nivolumab. The receptors stem from a human donor with classical Hodgkin lymphoma. The CDR3 runs from the conserved cysteine through the conserved F or W. D genes are given only for firm matches. Expanded clones get a size class; other rows say once, few or many, or leave the size out.

abundance: .; len: 17; d_gene: TRBD1; v_gene: TRBV5-6; j_gene: TRBJ2-1; CDR3nt: TGTGCCAGCAGCTTTAGTGCCGGGACAGGGGACTACAATGAGCAGTTCTTC; CDR3aa: CASSFSAGTGDYNEQFF
abundance: .; len: 14; d_gene: .; v_gene: TRBV6-9; j_gene: TRBJ2-5; CDR3nt: TGTGCCAGCAGTCCGCTGTGGAACCAAGAGACCCAGTACTTC; CDR3aa: CASSPLWNQETQYF
abundance: .; len: 16; d_gene: TRBD2; v_gene: TRBV27; j_gene: TRBJ2-7; CDR3nt: TGTGCCAGCAGCTTAGAGGGCGGGAGACGGCCCTACGAGCAGTACTTC; CDR3aa: CASSLEGGRRPYEQYF
abundance: .; len: 14; d_gene: TRBD2; v_gene: TRBV7-2; j_gene: TRBJ2-5; CDR3nt: TGTGCCAGCAGCTTAAAGACTAGCTCGGAGACCCAGTACTTC; CDR3aa: CASSLKTSSETQYF
abundance: .; len: 15; d_gene: .; v_gene: TRBV7-2; j_gene: TRBJ2-7; CDR3nt: TGTGCCAGCAGCTCCCGACAGGCCCTCCGGGACGAGCAGTACTTC; CDR3aa: CASSSRQALRDEQYF
abundance: .; len: 16; d_gene: .; v_gene: TRBV11-2; j_gene: TRBJ2-6; CDR3nt: TGTGCCAGCAGCCCAAAAGGGGGCTCTGGGGCCAACGTCCTGACTTTC; CDR3aa: CASSPKGGSGANVLTF
abundance: few; len: 13; d_gene: .; v_gene: TRBV7-9; j_gene: TRBJ1-1; CDR3nt: TGTGCCAGCAGCTTAACAGGGTTAGCTGAAGCTTTCTTT; CDR3aa: CASSLTGLAEAFF
abundance: .; len: 14; d_gene: .; v_gene: TRBV5-1; j_gene: TRBJ2-7; CDR3nt: TGCGCCAGCAGCTTGTGGGACGGACCCTACGAGCAGTACTTC; CDR3aa: CASSLWDGPYEQYF
abundance: .; len: 14; d_gene: .; v_gene: TRBV18; j_gene: TRBJ2-5; CDR3nt: TGTGCCAGCTCACCACAAGGGTCGGGAGAGACCCAGTACTTC; CDR3aa: CASSPQGSGETQYF
abundance: .; len: 13; d_gene: TRBD2; v_gene: TRBV7-2; j_gene: TRBJ2-5; CDR3nt: TGTGCCAGCAGCTTGGTGGGGGGGGAGACCCAGTACTTC; CDR3aa: CASSLVGGETQYF
abundance: .; len: 14; d_gene: .; v_gene: TRBV15; j_gene: TRBJ1-5; CDR3nt: TGTGCCACCAGCAGAGTTAGGGGTGGTCAGCCCCAGCATTTT; CDR3aa: CATSRVRGGQPQHF
abundance: few; len: 15; d_gene: .; v_gene: TRBV19; j_gene: TRBJ2-7; CDR3nt: TGTGCCAGTAGTTCTCCGGGGGCCTCAGGGTACGAGCAGTACTTC; CDR3aa: CASSSPGASGYEQYF
abundance: .; len: 12; d_gene: .; v_gene: TRBV30; j_gene: TRBJ1-2; CDR3nt: TGTGCCTGGAGGGAACAGGGCCATGGCTACACCTTC; CDR3aa: CAWREQGHGYTF
abundance: few; len: 13; d_gene: TRBD1; v_gene: TRBV6-5; j_gene: TRBJ1-2; CDR3nt: TGTGCCAGCAGTTGGGACAGGGGGCAGGGCTACACCTTC; CDR3aa: CASSWDRGQGYTF
abundance: .; len: 15; d_gene: .; v_gene: TRBV6-6; j_gene: TRBJ1-5; CDR3nt: TGTGCCAGCAGTCCAGGGCTCTTGCAGGGGCAGCCCCAGCATTTT; CDR3aa: CASSPGLLQGQPQHF
abundance: .; len: 13; d_gene: .; v_gene: TRBV12-5; j_gene: TRBJ1-2; CDR3nt: TGTGCTAGTGGTTCGGGGAGCAACTATGGCTACACCTTC; CDR3aa: CASGSGSNYGYTF
abundance: once; len: 15; d_gene: TRBD1; v_gene: TRBV28; j_gene: TRBJ2-3; CDR3nt: TGTGCCAGCAGTTTCAGGGACAGGGGAAGAGATACGCAGTATTTT; CDR3aa: CASSFRDRGRDTQYF
abundance: .; len: 15; d_gene: TRBD1; v_gene: TRBV6-5; j_gene: TRBJ2-5; CDR3nt: TGTGCCAGCAGTTGGAACCCGGGACAGCAAGAGACCCAGTACTTC; CDR3aa: CASSWNPGQQETQYF
abundance: .; len: 16; d_gene: TRBD1; v_gene: TRBV29-1; j_gene: TRBJ2-7; CDR3nt: TGCAGCGTTACTTCAGAGGACAGGGGTGAATCCTACGAGCAGTACTTC; CDR3aa: CSVTSEDRGESYEQYF
abundance: .; len: 11; d_gene: .; v_gene: TRBV6-5; j_gene: TRBJ1-3; CDR3nt: TGTGCCAGCAAATGGGGAAACACCATATATTTT; CDR3aa: CASKWGNTIYF
abundance: .; len: 13; d_gene: .; v_gene: TRBV6-6; j_gene: TRBJ1-1; CDR3nt: TGTGCCAGCAGGCCAGTGACGAACACTGAAGCTTTCTTT; CDR3aa: CASRPVTNTEAFF
abundance: .; len: 18; d_gene: TRBD2; v_gene: TRBV7-9; j_gene: TRBJ2-2; CDR3nt: TGTGCCAGCAGCTCCCTTCCTGGACTAGCGGAGAACACCGGGGAGCTGTTTTTT; CDR3aa: CASSSLPGLAENTGELFF
abundance: .; len: 19; d_gene: TRBD1; v_gene: TRBV28; j_gene: TRBJ1-5; CDR3nt: TGTGCCAGCATTCTCCCCTTCCCCGAGGTCGGGCAGGGGGGTCAGCCCCAGCATTTT; CDR3aa: CASILPFPEVGQGGQPQHF
abundance: .; len: 14; d_gene: .; v_gene: TRBV5-4; j_gene: TRBJ2-7; CDR3nt: TGTGCCAGCAGCTTGGGGTCTGTCCCTAACGAGCAGTACTTC; CDR3aa: CASSLGSVPNEQYF